A single count supports the clone carrying this T cell receptor beta chain. Its antigen is as yet unknown. A quantity of about 0.5 to 1 ug RNA underwent reverse transcription using random hexamers. immunoSEQ multiplex PCR amplified TCR beta CDR3 across 54 Vbeta, 13 Jbeta. MiXCR, applied by TCRdb to the immunoSEQ multiplex PCR reads, yields one record per CDR3 protein. The sample records around 110,000 distinct CDR3 sequences, 90% to 95% being singletons. This specimen belongs to a study of CD8 T cells in Susac syndrome. About the study: Patients with Susac syndrome had blood drawn and were at that point therapy-naive, on corticosteroids, or on intravenous immunoglobulin alone.

This CDR3 is built from 15 residues. In germline, CDR1 is WSHSY, CDR2 SAAADI. The ends were cut back, 1 base at V and 5 bases at J, with 14 bases in the middle. Study-wide findings and caveats: Across the total CD8+ repertoires, sixteen Susac-specific public clones were detected, and across the CD8+ TEMRA repertoires, roughly 5 such clones were detected.

The rearrangement joins TRBV10-2 to TRBJ2-5, with a tentative D call TRBD2 (5 bases). Sequenced: CD8+ T cells from PBMCs. The sequence was obtained from a human donor with Susac syndrome. The CDR3 reads CASSEFRGILETQYF. The CDR3 DNA follows: TGCGCCAGCAGTGAGTTTCGGGGAATCCTGGAGACCCAGTACTTC.